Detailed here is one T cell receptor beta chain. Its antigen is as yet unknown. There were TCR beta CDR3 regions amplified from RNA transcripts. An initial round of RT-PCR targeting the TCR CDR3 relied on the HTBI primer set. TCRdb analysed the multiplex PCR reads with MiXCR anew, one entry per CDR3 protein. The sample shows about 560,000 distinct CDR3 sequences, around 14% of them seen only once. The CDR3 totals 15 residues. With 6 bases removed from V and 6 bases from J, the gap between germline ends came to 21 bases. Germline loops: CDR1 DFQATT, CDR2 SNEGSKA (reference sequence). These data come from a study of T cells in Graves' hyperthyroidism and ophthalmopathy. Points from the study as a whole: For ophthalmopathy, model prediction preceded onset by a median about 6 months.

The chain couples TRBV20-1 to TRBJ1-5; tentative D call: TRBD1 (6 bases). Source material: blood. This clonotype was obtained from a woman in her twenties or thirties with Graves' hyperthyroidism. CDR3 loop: CSASPQGAVGQPQHF. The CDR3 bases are TGCAGTGCCAGTCCACAGGGTGCGGTTGGTCAGCCCCAGCATTTT.